This T cell receptor beta chain was sequenced in a study of T cells after yellow fever vaccination. Study summary: Preparation used SMART-Seq v4 Ultra Low Input for the low-cell-number fractions.

TCRdb used MiXCR to reprocess the 5' RACE reads, holding one entry per CDR3 protein. This sample has 150,000 to 200,000 distinct CDR3 sequences, with about 11% found just once. The V gene's germline CDR1 is LGHDT and CDR2 YNNKEL (reference sequence). The CDR3 length is 15 residues. Trimming shortened V by 1 base and J by 11 bases, and 15 bases separated the two germline ends. Study-level results: Repertoires obtained by FACS sorting could include abundant clonotypes that entered as contaminants from the bulk population. At around 95% for CD4 and 88% for CD8, most primary-vaccination clones showed up again after the booster. Although the secondary response was weaker, it peaked faster, at day 5 versus 15.

With regard to this clonotype: Its antigen is currently unknown.

This specimen consisted of CD8+ T cells sorted from PBMCs, obtained 15 days after the yellow fever booster vaccination. The TCR comes from a man between 18 and 35 years old who received the YFV17D yellow fever vaccine. The chain has TRBV3-1 and TRBJ2-6; D uncertain. CDR3 protein: CASSQVFPNGDVLTF. CDR3 DNA: TGTGCCAGCAGCCAAGTTTTCCCCAATGGGGACGTCCTGACTTTC.